This T cell receptor (beta chain) originates from a study of blood T cell repertoires in COVID-19. Overall study: Sites in the United States, Italy and Spain provided acute and convalescent COVID-19 samples.

Germline V CDR1 and CDR2: MGHRA, YSYEKL. The CDR3 runs to 15 residues. With 1 base clipped from V and 8 bases from J, the junction kept 0 bases outside the gene matches. Recruits, aged roughly 18 to 100 years, lived in approximately 26 US areas. Donors in Cohort 3 who had recovered were those with two negative PCRs, healthcare professional clearance, or resolution of their symptoms. Source study methods: Cell counts per sample came from amplifying reference gene primers. Assay: immunoSEQ multiplex PCR; the TCRdb copy retains only in-frame clones and omits some. The V and J calls and clone size were taken over from that table, and D and trimming were inferred from the DNA. The data show over 250,000 clones, 90% seen once.

The clonotype originates from a man aged 60 to 75 who had recovered from COVID-19. Specimen: PBMCs or T cells enriched from blood (not recorded which). The chain combines TRBV4-1 with TRBJ2-1, with 15 bases lining up with TRBD2. CDR3 bases: TGCGCCAGCAGCCAAGGGACTAGCGGGAGGGATGAGCAGTTCTTC. The encoded protein is CASSQGTSGRDEQFF.